The rows below give T cell receptor beta chains drawn from one sample of a study of OX40 agonist ivuxolimab in advanced cancers. The assay was immunoSEQ multiplex PCR, and TCRdb's table has in-frame clones only and misses some. The table shows 50,000 or so clones, with approximately 86% occurring only once. The material sequenced was CD4+ or CD8+ T cells sorted from blood, taken in a trial of the OX40 agonist ivuxolimab. Every receptor here comes from an adult with an advanced solid tumor such as melanoma, head and neck, liver or kidney cancer. Both conserved end residues are part of each CDR3. The D gene is left open where the match is weak. Not all rows give a size; the values are once, few, many and, for expanded clones, a class.

TRBV7-7,.,18,.,TRBJ2-1,TGTGCTAGCAGCTTAGCCCCCGGGACCCGTCAAGCCTACAATGAGCAGTTCTTC,CASSLAPGTRQAYNEQFF
TRBV20-1,few,11,.,TRBJ1-5,TGCAGTGCTAGAGTTGGTCAGCCCCAGCATTTT,CSARVGQPQHF
TRBV19,.,12,.,TRBJ2-7,TGTGCCAGTAGTTCAGGGGACTACGAGCAGTACTTC,CASSSGDYEQYF
TRBV7-9,.,15,.,TRBJ1-6,TGTGCCAGCAGCTTAGTGGTGGGCCCGCCATCGGCCCTCCACTTT,CASSLVVGPPSALHF
TRBV28,once,13,TRBD1,TRBJ1-5,TGTGCCAGCACCGAGGGGGCAGGTCAGCCCCAGCATTTT,CASTEGAGQPQHF
TRBV15,.,15,.,TRBJ2-6,TGTGCCACCAGCAGAAAGCTCTCTGGGGCCAACGTCCTGACTTTC,CATSRKLSGANVLTF
TRBV27,.,16,TRBD1,TRBJ2-1,TGTGCCAGCAGGACCGGGACAGGGTTGGCCTACAATGAGCAGTTCTTC,CASRTGTGLAYNEQFF
TRBV5-6,.,14,.,TRBJ2-7,TGTGCCAGCAGCTTATGGGGCGAGTCCTACGAGCAGTACTTC,CASSLWGESYEQYF
TRBV28,.,15,TRBD1,TRBJ2-1,TGTGCCAGCAGTTCCCGATCACAGGGGGCTGATGAGCAGTTCTTC,CASSSRSQGADEQFF
TRBV27,.,19,.,TRBJ2-4,TGTGCCAGCAGTGCACAGATCCTCAGAGTGGGTATAGCCAAAAACATTCAGTACTTC,CASSAQILRVGIAKNIQYF
TRBV5-8,.,16,TRBD1,TRBJ2-5,TGTGCCAGCAGCTGGAACGCGGGACAGGGCGGGGAGACCCAGTACTTC,CASSWNAGQGGETQYF
TRBV6-6,.,16,TRBD1,TRBJ2-1,TGTGCCAGCAGTCGGGGGACAGGGCAGCTTTACAATGAGCAGTTCTTC,CASSRGTGQLYNEQFF
TRBV28,.,17,TRBD2,TRBJ2-2,TGTGCCAGCAGTTTGCTAGCGGGGGGGCCGGGCACCGGGGAGCTGTTTTTT,CASSLLAGGPGTGELFF
TRBV29-1,.,12,.,TRBJ2-2,TGCAGCGTACTGCAGGGGACCGGGGAGCTGTTTTTT,CSVLQGTGELFF
TRBV28,once,12,TRBD1,TRBJ1-1,TGTGCCAACAGGGGGCTAAACACTGAAGCTTTCTTT,CANRGLNTEAFF
TRBV19,once,14,TRBD1,TRBJ2-7,TGTGCCAGTAGACCGACAGGGGCCTTGGACGAGCAGTACTTC,CASRPTGALDEQYF
TRBV5-6,few,15,TRBD1,TRBJ2-1,TGTGCCAGCAGCTCCGGGGACAGCGTATTTCAAGAGCAGTTCTTC,CASSSGDSVFQEQFF